One and the same sample provided the 16 T cell receptor beta chains below, sequenced in a study of T-cell reconstitution after alpha-beta-depleted transplantation in children. Preparation of the TCRbeta library involved a method that used unique molecular identifiers. TCRdb redid the calling of the PCR reads with MiXCR, one entry per CDR3 protein. Among 300,000 to 350,000 distinct CDR3 sequences listed, roughly 25% were seen once. The sample here was PBMCs, mostly from graft donor cells, taken 180 days after TCRalphabeta/CD19-depleted stem cell transplant. The receptors were sampled from a male patient younger than 18 who had a stem cell transplant for acute lymphoblastic leukemia, so the T cells may come from the graft donor.

This clonotype was seen ten or more times. The V gene is TRBV3-1, the J gene TRBJ2-7, with 9 bases fitting TRBD2. The V gene's germline CDR1 is LGHDT and CDR2 YNNKEL (reference sequence). The V gene end was trimmed by 4 bases and the J gene end by 2 bases; junction bases not matched to a gene: 9. The CDR3 covers 16 residues. CDR3 in amino acids: CASSPSLAGSPYEQYF. In nucleotides, the CDR3 is TGTGCCAGCAGCCCGTCGCTAGCGGGATCTCCCTACGAGCAGTACTTC.

This clonotype was observed a handful of times. The rearrangement uses TRBV4-1 and TRBJ2-3; D tentatively fits TRBD1 or TRBD2 (5 bases each). Germline loops: CDR1 MGHRA, CDR2 YSYEKL. V shed 1 base and J shed 0 bases, with 8 bases lying between them. There are 15 residues in the CDR3. CDR3 residues: CASSQGWDSTDTQYF. The CDR3 DNA follows: TGCGCCAGCAGCCAAGGCTGGGACAGCACAGATACGCAGTATTTT.

The V call is TRBV24-1, the J call TRBJ1-5; no clear D. Germline-derived CDR1 and CDR2 are KGHDR and SFDVKD. Between the trimmed V and J ends, which lost 8 bases and 0 bases, there was a span of 10 bases. The CDR3 covers 14 residues. The DNA for the CDR3 is TGTGCCACCATGGCACATGGTAGCAATCAGCCCCAGCATTTT. Its protein product is CATMAHGSNQPQHF.

This clonotype has a handful of counts. The rearrangement uses TRBV5-1 and TRBJ2-7, with D unclear. Germline values: CDR1 SGHRS, CDR2 YFSETQ. The ends were cut back, 2 bases at V and 6 bases at J, with 12 bases in the middle. The CDR3 is made up of 13 amino acids. The CDR3 sequence: CASSFSTGLEQYF. The CDR3 nucleotides are TGCGCCAGCAGCTTCTCTACGGGTCTCGAGCAGTACTTC.

The chain combines TRBV5-1 with TRBJ2-7; 10 bases fit TRBD2. Germline V CDR1 and CDR2: SGHRS, YFSETQ. Germline trimming cut 4 bases from V and 2 bases from J; bases unmatched to any gene: 6. CDR3 length: 15 residues. The CDR3 sequence: CASSLRTSGAYEQYF. The CDR3 region has the DNA TGCGCCAGCAGCCTAAGGACTAGCGGTGCCTACGAGCAGTACTTC.

J is TRBJ2-7 and V is TRBV4-1; 9 nucleotides line up with TRBD1. The J segment lost 5 bases and the V segment lost 0 bases, leaving 11 bases of the junction unmatched. Germline-derived CDR1 and CDR2 are MGHRA and YSYEKL. This CDR3 is built from 17 residues. This CDR3 reads CASSQDRTGTGLHEQYF. The CDR3 DNA reads as TGCGCCAGCAGCCAAGATCGCACCGGGACAGGGTTGCACGAGCAGTACTTC.

The genes are TRBV25-1 and TRBJ1-5; possible D gene TRBD1, 5 bases. The CDR3 sequence is 14 residues long. Germline loops: CDR1 MGHDK, CDR2 SYGVNS. The germline V and J ends were trimmed by 2 bases and 1 base, with 6 bases remaining between them. The CDR3 DNA reads as TGTGCCAGCAGTGAACAGGGCAGCAATCAGCCCCAGCATTTT. Translated: CASSEQGSNQPQHF.

The chain links TRBV6-1 to TRBJ2-7; D uncertain. Germline lookup yields CDR1 MNHNS and CDR2 SASEGT. The CDR3 consists of 11 residues. V shed 8 bases and J shed 1 base, with 6 bases lying between them. This chain's CDR3 is CASGFSYEQYF. The CDR3 coding sequence is TGTGCCAGCGGGTTTTCCTACGAGCAGTACTTC.

This clonotype was observed once. This sequence joins TRBV6-5 and TRBJ2-3, with D possibly being TRBD1 (5 bases). This CDR3 has 14 amino acids. Per germline, CDR1 MNHEY and CDR2 SVGAGI. Trimming took off 2 bases at V and 4 bases at J, with 10 bases between the two ends. CDR3 in DNA: TGTGCCAGCAGTTACGGGCTAGGGGCAGATACGCAGTATTTT. Translation gives CASSYGLGADTQYF.

This clonotype was recorded many times. The rearrangement links TRBV10-3 to TRBJ2-7; 14 nucleotides match TRBD2. The trim removed 6 bases at V and 3 bases at J, leaving 4 bases unmatched. The CDR3 length is 15 residues. Germline lookup yields CDR1 ENHRY and CDR2 SYGVKD. CDR3 nucleotides: TGTGCCATCAGGACTAGCGGGAGGGCCGACTACGAGCAGTACTTC. Protein sequence: CAIRTSGRADYEQYF.

The rearrangement joins TRBV20-1 to TRBJ2-1, with TRBD1 matching over 8 bases. The germline V gene has CDR1 DFQATT and CDR2 SNEGSKA (reference sequence). CDR3 size: 20 residues. V lost 0 bases and J lost 3; bases outside the gene matches: 19. The CDR3 DNA sequence: TGCAGTGCTAGAGATCCTCTGGGCCTCCCCGGCACAGGGGGCTACAATGAGCAGTTCTTC. It encodes CSARDPLGLPGTGGYNEQFF.

CDR3 sequence: CASTSTFRELALNTGELFF. CDR3 sequence (DNA): TGCGCCAGCACCTCTACATTCCGAGAGCTGGCCTTGAACACCGGGGAGCTGTTTTTT. The chain employs TRBV5-1 and TRBJ2-2; D call uncertain. Between the trimmed V and J ends, which lost 6 bases and 1 base, there was a span of 25 bases. Looked up from germline, CDR1 is SGHRS and CDR2 is YFSETQ. The CDR3 covers 19 residues.

V is TRBV28 and J is TRBJ2-7, with TRBD1 matching 9 bases. From germline, CDR1 is MDHEN and CDR2 SYDVKM. This CDR3 has 14 amino acids. With 7 bases clipped from V and 6 bases from J, the junction kept 10 bases outside the gene matches. The CDR3 reads CASTSSSTGGEQYF. In nucleotides, the CDR3 is TGTGCCAGCACTTCCTCTTCGACAGGGGGCGAGCAGTACTTC.

This clonotype was seen a few times. This chain connects TRBV20-1 to TRBJ2-1; unclear D gene. Trimming took 5 bases from V and 7 from J, leaving 6 bases between them. This CDR3 comprises 10 residues. CDR1 and CDR2 from the germline V gene are DFQATT and SNEGSKA (reference sequence). For the CDR3, the DNA is TGCAGTGCTTCCCCGAATGAGCAGTTCTTC. Translated, it gives CSASPNEQFF.

The chain carries TRBV21-1 and TRBJ1-1. TRBV21-1 is given as a pseudogene. This CDR3 has 13 residues. CDR3 residues: CASSKMTRTEAFF. CDR3 nucleotides: TGTGCCAGCAGCAAAATGACCAGGACTGAAGCTTTCTTT.

The chain uses TRBV4-1 and TRBJ1-5, with D possibly matching TRBD1 (5 bases). The CDR3 spans 16 residues. Looked up from germline, CDR1 is MGHRA and CDR2 is YSYEKL. Trimming removed 4 bases at V and 3 bases at J, with 16 bases between. DNA for the CDR3: TGCGCCAGCAGCCCCCTTGGGGCCGGGTACAATCAGCCCCAGCATTTT. Translated: CASSPLGAGYNQPQHF.